The following is a T cell receptor (beta chain) sequence with its context. No antigen is known for it. The sample is drawn from a study of OX40 agonist ivuxolimab in advanced cancers. Turning to the study itself: Aged about 20 to 80 with a mean of about 60 years, they were approximately 79% male. Two patients with cutaneous melanoma and one with hepatocellular carcinoma, three in total, showed partial responses.

CDR3 length equals 15 residues. CDR1 and CDR2 (germline): SGHKS, YYEKEE (reference sequence). The ends lost 0 bases at V and 2 bases at J; junction bases unmatched: 1. Here immunoSEQ multiplex PCR was the method, and the copy in TCRdb shows in-frame clones only, minus some. The sample has about 64,000 clones; roughly 81% are singletons. Broader study findings: Average numbers of expanded clones were greater in CD8+ T cells than in CD4+. Dosing at 0.1 to 3.0 mg/kg was accompanied by clonal expansion of CD4+ and CD8+ blood T cells by week 6.

V is TRBV5-5 and J is TRBJ2-1; TRBD2 aligns across 8 bases. This specimen consisted of CD4+ or CD8+ T cells sorted from blood, obtained in a trial of the OX40 agonist ivuxolimab. The source is an adult with an advanced solid tumor such as melanoma, head and neck, liver or kidney cancer. CDR3 coding DNA: TGTGCCAGCAGCTTGGCGGGACTAGCCTACAATGAGCAGTTCTTC. As protein: CASSLAGLAYNEQFF.